This is a list of T cell receptor beta chains from one sample in a study of control samples from healthy donors and cancer patients. Using immunoSEQ multiplex PCR, the repertoire was profiled, and TCRdb retains in-frame clones only, with some absent. Altogether about 130,000 clones are present, 92% being singletons, with the ten largest covering 2% to 2.5%. Sequenced material: blood. The source is a woman aged 50 to 60 in good health. Each CDR3 is given without its conserved first and last residue.

TRBJ1-2	TRBV7-8	12	ASSSRQDNYGYT
TRBJ1-3	TRBV7-9	12	ASSFLGSGNTIY
TRBJ1-3	TRBV3-1/TRBV3-2	12	ASSQVSSGNTIY
TRBJ1-4	TRBV19	14	ASRHGKTGVNEKLF
TRBJ2-3	TRBV5-6	13	ASSWGAGSTDTQY
TRBJ2-7	TRBV14	9	ASSPGTVRY
TRBJ2-5	TRBV6-5	12	ASKRGSGGYAQY
TRBJ1-3	TRBV4-1	14	ASSRQGSDSGNTIY
TRBJ2-1	TRBV5-1	15	ASSSLKLAGTYNEQF
TRBJ1-1	TRBV7-7	7	ASRGEAF
TRBJ1-4	TRBV9	14	ASSVGSGRTNEKLF
TRBJ1-5	TRBV6-5	12	ASSKVPSNQPQH
TRBJ1-1	TRBV6-6	13	ASSYSIGLNTEAF
TRBJ2-7	TRBV10-2	13	ASSVAGGGPYEQY
TRBJ2-2	TRBV28	10	ASNWNTGELF
TRBJ1-1	TRBV10-2	12	ASTTGAPNTEAF
TRBJ2-1	TRBV28	17	ASPAGTSGSQSSYNEQF
TRBJ2-1	TRBV19	12	ASSIRGLENEQF
TRBJ1-1	TRBV18	11	ASSPGRDTEAF
TRBJ1-1	TRBV6-1	12	ASSERFMNTEAF
TRBJ1-1	TRBV2	12	ASSVQGGNTEAF